The T cell receptor (beta chain) under discussion was sequenced for a study of shared clonotypes between healthy human individuals. Overall study context: The study used three CD4 naive, three CD4 memory, two CD8 naive and one CD8 memory plate per donor.

Remarks on this clone: Its antigen is unknown.

Measured with immunoSEQ multiplex PCR; TCRdb has only the in-frame clones, and not every one. Of fewer than 850,000 clones in the sample, approximately 97% were seen once. CD45RO negativity and positive selection for CCR7 defined naive CD8 cells, a population that excluded terminally differentiated effector memory CD45RA+ cells. This CDR3 region has 15 residues. Germline V lookup: CDR1 SGHRS, CDR2 YFSETQ. Trimming shortened V by 4 bases and J by 2 bases, and 16 bases separated the two germline ends. Whole-study results and caveats: The low donor count limited represented genetic and exposure-history diversity.

The chain links TRBV5-1 to TRBJ2-7; no definite D call. The source material was naive CD8+ T cells sorted from blood. The sequence was collected from a man under 40 in good health. In DNA, the CDR3 is TGCGCCAGCAGCACATTAAGGGCACGAACCTACGAGCAGTACTTC. This gives the protein CASSTLRARTYEQYF.